The 2 T cell receptor beta chains below were found in one sample sequenced in a study of blood T cells in healthy people across ages. For the second PCR, which ran for about 7 to 11 cycles, a sample-barcoded 5' primer and a J-beta primer mix were used. TCRdb re-called the 5' RACE reads with MiXCR, one entry per CDR3 protein. In the table there are around 1,000,000 distinct CDR3 sequences, about 23% of which are singletons. In addition, the sample was reused for a study of T cells of mothers and their children.

The sample was blood. The receptors here all came from a girl aged 2-9 years in good health.

This clonotype came up a few times. The chain couples TRBV28 to TRBJ2-7; 7 nucleotides align to TRBD1. J gave up 2 bases and V 5 bases, and 6 bases lay outside the gene matches. The CDR3 spans 14 residues. Germline V gene sequence: CDR1 MDHEN, CDR2 SYDVKM. The CDR3 sequence is CASSRGTETYEQYF. The CDR3 DNA reads TGTGCCAGCAGTAGAGGGACAGAAACCTACGAGCAGTACTTC.

This clonotype was detected a few times. The chain carries TRBV20-1 and TRBJ2-5, with 8 bases identical to TRBD1. Germline trimming cut 0 bases from V and 7 bases from J; bases unmatched to any gene: 4. Per germline, CDR1 DFQATT and CDR2 SNEGSKA (reference sequence). The CDR3 extends over 13 amino acids. This CDR3 reads CSARDSGGLTQYF. The DNA for the CDR3 is TGCAGTGCTAGAGATTCAGGGGGCCTGACCCAGTACTTC.